These 21 T cell receptor beta chains were sequenced from one sample in a study of T cell changes during pregnancy in multiple sclerosis. Profiled with immunoSEQ multiplex PCR; TCRdb holds only in-frame clones, not every one. The sample has about 99,000 clones; 92% are singletons. Material: peripheral blood, obtained after pregnancy. Receptors were obtained from a female donor with multiple sclerosis, enrolled in a pregnancy study.

V usage is TRBV5-8 and J usage is TRBJ2-2; 9 positions match TRBD2. This CDR3 is built from 14 residues. J gave up 2 bases and V 7 bases, and 3 bases lay outside the gene matches. Germline values: CDR1 SGHTS, CDR2 YDEGEE. The CDR3 spells CASRLAENTGELFF. In nucleotides, the CDR3 is TGTGCCAGCCGACTAGCGGAAAACACCGGGGAGCTGTTTTTT. Drawing the rest from reference TRBV5-8 and TRBJ2-2, the complete variable domain is EAGVTQSPTHLIKTRGQQATLRCSPISGHTSVYWYQQALGLGLQFLLWYDEGEERNRGNFPPRFSGRQFPNYSSELNVNALELEDSALYLCASRLAENTGELFFGEGSRLTVL.

V is TRBV7-2 and J is TRBJ1-6; TRBD1 matches 8 bases. The trim removed 1 base at V and 7 bases at J, leaving 3 bases unmatched. The CDR3 extends over 15 amino acids. CDR1 is SGHTA, CDR2 FQGNSA, per germline. CDR3 residues: CASSLVQGANSPLHF. CDR3 bases: TGTGCCAGCAGCTTAGTCCAGGGGGCGAATTCACCCCTCCACTTT.

The rearrangement uses TRBV10-3 and TRBJ2-7, with D perhaps TRBD2 (5 bases). CDR1 and CDR2 from the germline V gene are ENHRY and SYGVKD. There are 13 residues in the CDR3. Trimming took off 4 bases at V and 0 bases at J, with 7 bases between the two ends. CDR3 nucleotide sequence: TGTGCCATCAGTGGACGGGACTCCTACGAGCAGTACTTC. Translating gives CAISGRDSYEQYF.

This chain uses TRBV19 with TRBJ2-3; weak D call: TRBD2 (5 bases). The CDR3 runs 14 residues. The V end lost 3 bases, the J end lost 0 bases, and 7 bases lay between the germline ends. Germline V CDR1 and CDR2: LNHDA, SQIVND (reference sequence). The CDR3 region has the DNA TGTGCCAGTAGTATTCCGGGGAGCACAGATACGCAGTATTTT. This encodes CASSIPGSTDTQYF.

This chain uses TRBV5-1 with TRBJ2-1, with a tentative D call TRBD2 (6 bases). The germline V gene encodes CDR1 SGHRS and CDR2 YFSETQ. The CDR3 spans 14 residues. Between the trimmed V and J ends, which lost 6 bases and 9 bases, there was a span of 19 bases. The CDR3 region is CASKSSVERGEQFF. The CDR3 bases are TGCGCCAGCAAATCTAGCGTGGAGAGGGGTGAGCAGTTCTTC.

This chain uses TRBV10-3 with TRBJ2-2; 9 nucleotides align to TRBD2. This CDR3 has 14 residues. The junction had 4 bases not matched to a gene; V was cut back by 7 bases and J by 4 bases. CDR1 and CDR2 (germline): ENHRY, SYGVKD. The CDR3 DNA reads TGTGCCATCAAGGCGGGGGGGCTCACCGGGGAGCTGTTTTTT. Protein product: CAIKAGGLTGELFF.

This clone was picked up one time. The rearrangement joins TRBV28 to TRBJ2-3; TRBD2 is a possible D gene (6 bases). V lost 2 bases and J lost 2, with 11 bases in between. Germline loops: CDR1 MDHEN, CDR2 SYDVKM. CDR3 length: 15 amino acids. CDR3 nucleotide sequence: TGTGCCAGCAGTTTAGGAGGGTCTACCACAGATACGCAGTATTTT. Translating it yields CASSLGGSTTDTQYF. The entire variable domain, with the rest obtained from reference TRBV28 and TRBJ2-3, is as follows: DVKVTQSSRYLVKRTGEKVFLECVQDMDHENMFWYRQDPGLGLRLIYFSYDVKMKEKGDIPEGYSVSREKKERFSLILESASTNQTSMYLCASSLGGSTTDTQYFGPGTRLTVL.

The V and J genes are TRBV7-2 and TRBJ1-1, with D possibly TRBD1 on 5 matching bases. The CDR3 is 14 amino acids. V lost 5 bases and J lost 2, with 12 bases in between. Germline V gene sequence: CDR1 SGHTA, CDR2 FQGNSA. In DNA form, the CDR3 reads TGTGCCAGCAGCCCCGGGGGGAGAAACACTGAAGCTTTCTTT. Translating it yields CASSPGGRNTEAFF.

This chain joins TRBV10-3 and TRBJ2-5, with TRBD1 identical over 7 bases. Germline lookup yields CDR1 ENHRY and CDR2 SYGVKD. V trimming: 10 bases; J trimming: 5 bases; junction bases outside the gene matches: 16. The CDR3 is 15 residues long. The CDR3 nucleotides are TGTGCCACCAAAGGAGAGACAGGGCTCGGGGAGACCCAGTACTTC. This codes for CATKGETGLGETQYF.

The DNA for the CDR3 is TGTGCCAGCAGCTTCCGAACCGCGGGTTGGAGCACAGATACGCAGTATTTT. Encoded protein: CASSFRTAGWSTDTQYF. V is TRBV11-2 and J is TRBJ2-3, with D possibly TRBD2 on 5 matching bases. The V gene's germline CDR1 is SGHAT and CDR2 FQNNGV. The CDR3 length is 17 residues. Trimming removed 3 bases from V and 0 bases from J, with 16 bases in between.

V gene TRBV15 combines with J gene TRBJ2-1, with D possibly TRBD1 on 6 matching bases. Germline loops: CDR1 LNHNV, CDR2 YYDKDF (reference sequence). V was shortened by 3 bases and J by 5 bases, with 20 bases between the two germline ends. This CDR3 is 17 amino acids long. CDR3 protein: CATSRGRGDYANNEQFF. CDR3 nucleotide sequence: TGTGCCACCAGCAGGGGCAGGGGCGATTACGCAAACAATGAGCAGTTCTTC.

This chain uses TRBV10-1 with TRBJ2-7; D is perhaps TRBD2 (5 bases). CDR3 length: 14 amino acids. The germline V gene has CDR1 WNHNN and CDR2 SYGVQD (reference sequence). V lost 3 bases and J lost 0, with 9 bases in between. The CDR3 DNA sequence: TGCGCCAGCAGTGAAGGTGGGAGCTCCTACGAGCAGTACTTC. Its translation is CASSEGGSSYEQYF.

The V call is TRBV11-2, the J call TRBJ2-3; maybe TRBD2 (5 bases). CDR3 length: 17 residues. Germline loops: CDR1 SGHAT, CDR2 FQNNGV. Trimming stripped 0 bases from V and 0 bases from J, with 13 bases between. This chain's CDR3 is CASSLDGGLQSTDTQYF. The CDR3 bases are TGTGCCAGCAGCTTAGATGGAGGACTCCAGAGCACAGATACGCAGTATTTT.

This clone occurred once. One junction end does not reproduce the germline sequence, and a read error may be involved. The V call is TRBV5-1, the J call TRBJ2-5, with no clear D. Germline V lookup: CDR1 SGHRS, CDR2 YFSETQ. This CDR3 contains 13 residues. CDR3: CASSLGRGETQYF. CDR3 nucleotides: TGCGCCAGCAGTTTGGGAAGAGGCGAGACCCAGTACTTC.

The chain joins TRBV6-5 to TRBJ1-1; D is ambiguous. This CDR3 contains 14 residues. With 5 bases removed from V and 0 bases from J, the gap between germline ends came to 10 bases. Germline V gene sequence: CDR1 MNHEY, CDR2 SVGAGI. The DNA of the CDR3 is TGTGCCAGCAGTGATGGACTAATGAACACTGAAGCTTTCTTT. Amino acid sequence: CASSDGLMNTEAFF.

This chain uses TRBV29-1 with TRBJ2-5; TRBD2 matches 8 bases. V lost 4 bases, J lost 9 bases, and 10 bases stayed unmatched. CDR3 length: 13 amino acids. Germline CDR1 is SQVTM and CDR2 is ANQGSEA. The CDR3 spells CSVAPSGQVAQYF. DNA for the CDR3: TGCAGCGTTGCCCCTAGCGGGCAAGTGGCCCAGTACTTC. The complete variable domain, with remaining parts taken from reference TRBV29-1 and TRBJ2-5, reads SAVISQKPSRDICQRGTSLTIQCQVDSQVTMMFWYRQQPGQSLTLIATANQGSEATYESGFVIDKFPISRPNLTFSTLTVSNMSPEDSSIYLCSVAPSGQVAQYFGPGTRLLVL.

The V and J genes are TRBV4-1 and TRBJ1-4; tentative D call: TRBD1 (5 bases). Germline V gene data show CDR1 as MGHRA and CDR2 as YSYEKL. The CDR3 contains 15 residues. V lost 1 base and J 8 bases, leaving 14 bases between the germline ends. Here the CDR3 DNA reads TGCGCCAGCAGCCAAGCCCAGGGTGTATGGGAAAAACTGTTTTTT. Translated: CASSQAQGVWEKLFF.

The chain carries TRBV5-1 and TRBJ2-3; 11 bases line up with TRBD2. CDR3 size: 18 residues. Looked up from germline, CDR1 is SGHRS and CDR2 is YFSETQ. J was trimmed by 4 bases and V by 3 bases; bases with no gene match: 13. The CDR3 bases are TGCGCCAGCAGCTCCCCTGGAACTAGCGGGAGTATCTCAGATACGCAGTATTTT. The encoded protein is CASSSPGTSGSISDTQYF.

J is TRBJ2-1 and V is TRBV2, with 13 bases identical to TRBD2. Germline-derived CDR1 and CDR2 are SNHLY and FYNNEI. V was pared by 5 bases and J by 2 bases, with 3 bases of the junction left unmatched. This CDR3 region has 16 residues. CDR3 nucleotides: TGTGCCAGCAGTATTGGGACTAGCGGGGCCTACAATGAGCAGTTCTTC. This sequence encodes CASSIGTSGAYNEQFF. Looking up the rest from reference TRBV2 and TRBJ2-1 gives the full variable domain: EPEVTQTPSHQVTQMGQEVILRCVPISNHLYFYWYRQILGQKVEFLVSFYNNEISEKSEIFDDQFSVERPDGSNFTLKIRSTKLEDSAMYFCASSIGTSGAYNEQFFGPGTRLTVL.

This chain joins TRBV11-3 and TRBJ2-2; perhaps TRBD1 as D (6 bases). CDR1 and CDR2 from the germline V gene are SGHNT and YENEEA. This CDR3 has 14 amino acids. The ends were cut back, 1 base at V and 6 bases at J, with 9 bases in the middle. Written as DNA, the CDR3 is TGTGCCAGCAGCTTAGTAAGGGGGTCCGGGGAGCTGTTTTTT. This translates into CASSLVRGSGELFF.

This clone appeared a few times. This chain uses TRBV10-3 with TRBJ1-6; tentative D call: TRBD1 (5 bases). CDR3 length: 14 residues. Germline V gene lookup returns CDR1 ENHRY and CDR2 SYGVKD. V was shortened by 0 bases and J by 11 bases, with 11 bases between the two germline ends. The CDR3: CAISESGPGTPLHF. The DNA of the CDR3 is TGTGCCATCAGTGAGTCGGGGCCTGGGACACCCCTCCACTTT.